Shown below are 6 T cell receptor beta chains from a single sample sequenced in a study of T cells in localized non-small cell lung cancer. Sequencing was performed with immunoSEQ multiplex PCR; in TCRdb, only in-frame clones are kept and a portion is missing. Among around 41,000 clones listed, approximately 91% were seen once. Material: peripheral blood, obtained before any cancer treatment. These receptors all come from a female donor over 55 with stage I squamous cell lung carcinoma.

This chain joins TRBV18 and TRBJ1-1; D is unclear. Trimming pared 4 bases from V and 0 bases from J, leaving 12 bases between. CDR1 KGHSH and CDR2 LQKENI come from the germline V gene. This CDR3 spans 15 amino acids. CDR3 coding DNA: TGTGCCAGCTCACTAGGACGTTCCTTGAACACTGAAGCTTTCTTT. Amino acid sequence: CASSLGRSLNTEAFF.

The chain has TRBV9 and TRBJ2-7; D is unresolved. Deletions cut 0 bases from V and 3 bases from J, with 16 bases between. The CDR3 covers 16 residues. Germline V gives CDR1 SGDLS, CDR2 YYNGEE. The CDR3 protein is CASSVATGSSRYEQYF. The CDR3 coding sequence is TGTGCCAGCAGCGTAGCTACTGGTAGCAGCCGCTACGAGCAGTACTTC.

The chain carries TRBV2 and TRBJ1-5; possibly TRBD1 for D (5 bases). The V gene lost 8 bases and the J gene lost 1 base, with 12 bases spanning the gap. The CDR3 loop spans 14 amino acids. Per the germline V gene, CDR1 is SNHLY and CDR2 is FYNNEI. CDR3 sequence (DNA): TGTGCCAGCCAGCTAGACAGCAGCAATCAGCCCCAGCATTTT. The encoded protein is CASQLDSSNQPQHF.

The CDR3 region has the DNA TGTGCTAGTGGCTCCACTTTATGGTTTCACACTGAAGCTTTCTTT. Amino acids: CASGSTLWFHTEAFF. The V call is TRBV12-5, the J call TRBJ1-1; D uncertain. The CDR3 has 15 residues. Germline CDR1 is LGHNT and CDR2 is FRNRAP. Trimming removed 6 bases from V and 3 bases from J, with 17 bases in between.

DNA of the CDR3: TGCGCCAGCAGTGAGTCTGGGGCTAGAGCCTACGAGCAGTACTTC. Encoded protein: CASSESGARAYEQYF. J is TRBJ2-7 and V is TRBV10-1; maybe TRBD1 (5 bases). V lost 0 bases to trimming and J lost 2 bases, with 11 bases between them. Germline-derived CDR1 and CDR2 are WNHNN and SYGVQD (reference sequence). The length of the CDR3 is 15 residues.

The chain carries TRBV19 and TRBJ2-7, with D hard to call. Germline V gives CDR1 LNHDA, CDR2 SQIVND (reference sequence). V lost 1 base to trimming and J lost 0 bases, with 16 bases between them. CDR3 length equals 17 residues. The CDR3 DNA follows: TGTGCCAGTAGTATAGGGCCTCCCCACGCGTCCTCCTACGAGCAGTACTTC. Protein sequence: CASSIGPPHASSYEQYF.